This is a list of T cell receptor beta chains from one sample in a study of blood T cell repertoires in COVID-19. Data came from immunoSEQ multiplex PCR; TCRdb stores just in-frame clones and leaves some out. Among 66,000 or so clones, about 86% were seen once, and the ten largest hold roughly 7%. Sequences were obtained from peripheral blood. These receptors came from a man between 45 and 60 years old with active COVID-19. Both conserved end residues are part of each CDR3. A D gene is named only where the DNA matches it firmly. Rows may omit the clone size; those that give it use once, few, many or a size class.

clone size: .; J gene: TRBJ1-3; V gene: TRBV6-1; D gene: .; CDR3 DNA: TGTGCCAGCAGTGAAGGGGCCTCCTCTGGAAACACCATATATTTT; CDR3 protein: CASSEGASSGNTIYF
clone size: few; J gene: TRBJ2-3; V gene: TRBV6-1; D gene: .; CDR3 DNA: TGTGCCAGCAGTGAAGATAGAGGTAACACAGATACGCAGTATTTT; CDR3 protein: CASSEDRGNTDTQYF
clone size: .; J gene: TRBJ2-1; V gene: TRBV9; D gene: .; CDR3 DNA: TGTGCCAGCAGCGTAGGCGGAGGCACGAATGAGCAGTTCTTC; CDR3 protein: CASSVGGGTNEQFF
clone size: .; J gene: TRBJ2-3; V gene: TRBV5-6; D gene: .; CDR3 DNA: TGTGCCAGCAGCCAAGGATGGGGGCGGGATACGCAGTATTTT; CDR3 protein: CASSQGWGRDTQYF
clone size: .; J gene: TRBJ2-5; V gene: TRBV7-6; D gene: TRBD2; CDR3 DNA: TGTGCCAGCAGCTTAGGGCGGACTAGCGGGAGATGGGAGACCCAGTACTTC; CDR3 protein: CASSLGRTSGRWETQYF
clone size: .; J gene: TRBJ1-2; V gene: TRBV6-5; D gene: .; CDR3 DNA: TGTGCCAGCCAACTAAAGACAGACTATGGCTACACCTTC; CDR3 protein: CASQLKTDYGYTF
clone size: .; J gene: TRBJ2-1; V gene: TRBV27; D gene: .; CDR3 DNA: TGTGCCAGCAGTTTATCTCAATACAATGAGCAGTTCTTC; CDR3 protein: CASSLSQYNEQFF
clone size: .; J gene: TRBJ1-2; V gene: TRBV4-1; D gene: TRBD1; CDR3 DNA: TGCGCCAGCAGCCTACGGACAGGGGGGAGAGGTTATGGCTACACCTTC; CDR3 protein: CASSLRTGGRGYGYTF
clone size: .; J gene: TRBJ1-3; V gene: TRBV20-1; D gene: .; CDR3 DNA: TGCAGTGCTAGTGGGCCAACAGGTTCAGGAAACACCATATATTTT; CDR3 protein: CSASGPTGSGNTIYF
clone size: .; J gene: TRBJ1-3; V gene: TRBV15; D gene: .; CDR3 DNA: TGTGCCACCAGCAGAGATTCAGTTATAGGAAACACCATATATTTT; CDR3 protein: CATSRDSVIGNTIYF
clone size: .; J gene: TRBJ2-1; V gene: TRBV6-5; D gene: .; CDR3 DNA: TGTGCCAGCAGAATACAGGGTGCGGGCTACAATGAGCAGTTCTTC; CDR3 protein: CASRIQGAGYNEQFF
clone size: .; J gene: TRBJ1-2; V gene: TRBV11-3; D gene: .; CDR3 DNA: TGTGCCAGCAGCTTAGGCGTACAGGGAAACTATGGCTACACCTTC; CDR3 protein: CASSLGVQGNYGYTF
clone size: few; J gene: TRBJ2-5; V gene: TRBV20-1; D gene: .; CDR3 DNA: TGCAGTGCTAGTCCGTCCGACAGAGGAGAGACCCAGTACTTC; CDR3 protein: CSASPSDRGETQYF
clone size: .; J gene: TRBJ2-3; V gene: TRBV4-2; D gene: TRBD2; CDR3 DNA: TGTGCCAGCAGCCAGAGGATAGCGGGGGGTTATTCAGATACGCAGTATTTT; CDR3 protein: CASSQRIAGGYSDTQYF
clone size: .; J gene: TRBJ2-3; V gene: TRBV7-9; D gene: TRBD1; CDR3 DNA: TGTGCCAGCAGCTCAAGGACAGGGGACACAGATACGCAGTATTTT; CDR3 protein: CASSSRTGDTDTQYF
clone size: .; J gene: TRBJ2-3; V gene: TRBV7-5; D gene: .; CDR3 DNA: TGTGCCAGAAGCCTTTACACAGATACGCAGTATTTT; CDR3 protein: CARSLYTDTQYF
clone size: .; J gene: TRBJ1-5; V gene: TRBV9; D gene: .; CDR3 DNA: TGTGCCAGCAGCGATGGGCAGAACTATCAGCCCCAGCATTTT; CDR3 protein: CASSDGQNYQPQHF
clone size: .; J gene: TRBJ1-3; V gene: TRBV30; D gene: .; CDR3 DNA: TGTGCCTGGACCGGTTACAGTTCTGGAAACACCATATATTTT; CDR3 protein: CAWTGYSSGNTIYF
clone size: .; J gene: TRBJ2-1; V gene: TRBV10-2; D gene: TRBD2; CDR3 DNA: TGCGCCAGCAGCTTAGCCCTAGCGGCTTCCAATGAGCAGTTCTTC; CDR3 protein: CASSLALAASNEQFF
clone size: .; J gene: TRBJ1-1; V gene: TRBV5-1; D gene: TRBD1; CDR3 DNA: TGCGCCAGCAGCTGGGACAGGGGCACTGAAGCTTTCTTT; CDR3 protein: CASSWDRGTEAFF
clone size: .; J gene: TRBJ2-5; V gene: TRBV5-1; D gene: TRBD2; CDR3 DNA: TGCGCCAGCAGCAGGATAGCGGGGGGGATCCAAGAGACCCAGTACTTC; CDR3 protein: CASSRIAGGIQETQYF
clone size: few; J gene: TRBJ1-6; V gene: TRBV6-5; D gene: .; CDR3 DNA: TGTGCCAGCAGGGCGGAAAGATCGAATTCACCCCTCCACTTT; CDR3 protein: CASRAERSNSPLHF
clone size: .; J gene: TRBJ1-5; V gene: TRBV5-5; D gene: .; CDR3 DNA: TGTGCCAGCAGCTTGGGGGAGAATCAGCCCCAGCATTTT; CDR3 protein: CASSLGENQPQHF
clone size: .; J gene: TRBJ1-3; V gene: TRBV21-1; D gene: .; CDR3 DNA: TGTGCCAGCAGCAGGGCCCCCGCTGGAAACACCATATATTTT; CDR3 protein: CASSRAPAGNTIYF
clone size: .; J gene: TRBJ2-3; V gene: TRBV4-1; D gene: .; CDR3 DNA: TGCGCCAGCAGCCAAGCCGGGAGAGGCACAGATACGCAGTATTTT; CDR3 protein: CASSQAGRGTDTQYF
clone size: .; J gene: TRBJ1-2; V gene: TRBV20-1; D gene: .; CDR3 DNA: TGCAGTGCCCCAGGGTCCTATGGCTACACCTTC; CDR3 protein: CSAPGSYGYTF
clone size: .; J gene: TRBJ2-7; V gene: TRBV3-1/TRBV3-2; D gene: TRBD1; CDR3 DNA: TGTGCCAGCAGCCAGTGGGACAGGGAACCCTACGAGCAGTACTTC; CDR3 protein: CASSQWDREPYEQYF
clone size: .; J gene: TRBJ1-2; V gene: TRBV12-3/TRBV12-4; D gene: .; CDR3 DNA: TGTGCCAGCAGTTTAAACAGGCTAGGCTACACCTTC; CDR3 protein: CASSLNRLGYTF
clone size: .; J gene: TRBJ2-7; V gene: TRBV13; D gene: .; CDR3 DNA: TGTGCCAGCAGCTTGAACAGGGCCCACGAGCAGTACTTC; CDR3 protein: CASSLNRAHEQYF
clone size: once; J gene: TRBJ2-5; V gene: TRBV19; D gene: TRBD2; CDR3 DNA: TGTGCCAGTAGTATAGATCGACCTAGCGGGCAAGAGACCCAGTACTTC; CDR3 protein: CASSIDRPSGQETQYF
clone size: .; J gene: TRBJ2-1; V gene: TRBV19; D gene: TRBD2; CDR3 DNA: TGTGCCAGTAGTCCCTACACTAGCGGGAGTTTGTATGAGCAGTTCTTC; CDR3 protein: CASSPYTSGSLYEQFF
clone size: .; J gene: TRBJ1-2; V gene: TRBV2; D gene: TRBD1; CDR3 DNA: TGTGCCAGCAGTGAATCCCAGGGGGAGATCTATGGCTACACCTTC; CDR3 protein: CASSESQGEIYGYTF
clone size: .; J gene: TRBJ1-4; V gene: TRBV11-3; D gene: .; CDR3 DNA: TGTGCCAGCAGCTTAGCTGGGACTGCAACTAATGAAAAACTGTTTTTT; CDR3 protein: CASSLAGTATNEKLFF